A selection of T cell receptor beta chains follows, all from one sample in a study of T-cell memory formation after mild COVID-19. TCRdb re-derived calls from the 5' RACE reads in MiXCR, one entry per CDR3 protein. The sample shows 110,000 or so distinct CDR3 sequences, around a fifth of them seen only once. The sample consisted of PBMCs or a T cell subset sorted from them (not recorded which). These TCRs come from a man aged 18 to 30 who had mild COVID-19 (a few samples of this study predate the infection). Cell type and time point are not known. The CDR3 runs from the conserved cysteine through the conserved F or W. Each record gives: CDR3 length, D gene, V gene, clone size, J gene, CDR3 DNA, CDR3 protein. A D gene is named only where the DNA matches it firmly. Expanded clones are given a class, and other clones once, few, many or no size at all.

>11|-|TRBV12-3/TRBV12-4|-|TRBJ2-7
TGTGCCAGCAGTAACGGGTACGAGCAGTACTTC
CASSNGYEQYF
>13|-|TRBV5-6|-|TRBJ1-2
TGTGCCAGCAGCACGGGCCCCGGGGGTGGCTACACCTTC
CASSTGPGGGYTF
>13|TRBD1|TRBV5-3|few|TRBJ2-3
TGTGCCAGAAGGACAGGGGGCACAGATACGCAGTATTTT
CARRTGGTDTQYF
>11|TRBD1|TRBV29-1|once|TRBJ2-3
TGCAGCGTTCCCAGGGGGTATACGCAGTATTTT
CSVPRGYTQYF
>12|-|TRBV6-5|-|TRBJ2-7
TGTGCCAGCAGCCAGGGGATCCAAGAGCAGTACTTC
CASSQGIQEQYF
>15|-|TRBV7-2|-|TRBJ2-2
TGTGCCAGCAGCCTCGCACCAGGGGGGTTCGGGGAGCTGTTTTTT
CASSLAPGGFGELFF
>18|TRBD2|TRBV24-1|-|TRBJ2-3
TGTGCCACCAGTGATTCGGGGGGGGGCGCCCAGGACACAGATACGCAGTATTTT
CATSDSGGGAQDTDTQYF
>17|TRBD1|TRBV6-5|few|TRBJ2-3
TGTGCCAGCAGTTCGATAACGAGACAGGGTGGCGCAGATACGCAGTATTTT
CASSSITRQGGADTQYF
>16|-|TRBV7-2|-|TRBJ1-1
TGTGCCAGCAGCTTAGCGCGAAGGTTAACTGGTATTGAAGCTTTCTTT
CASSLARRLTGIEAFF
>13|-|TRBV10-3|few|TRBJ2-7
TGTGCCATCAGTGTGGAGGGCGGCTACGAGCAGTACTTC
CAISVEGGYEQYF
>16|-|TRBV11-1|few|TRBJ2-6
TGTGCCAGCAGCTTAGCTGAGAGGGCTGGGGCCAACGTCCTGACTTTC
CASSLAERAGANVLTF
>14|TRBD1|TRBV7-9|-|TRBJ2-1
TGTGCCAGCAGCCACAGGGGGCTCGACAATGAGCAGTTCTTC
CASSHRGLDNEQFF
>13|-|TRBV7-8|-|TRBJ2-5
TGTGCCAGCAGCTTATTTCTATTGGATCACCAGTACTTC
CASSLFLLDHQYF
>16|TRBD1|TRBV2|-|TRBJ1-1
TGTGCCAGCAGTGAAAGGGACAGCCGTCGGAACACTGAAGCTTTCTTT
CASSERDSRRNTEAFF
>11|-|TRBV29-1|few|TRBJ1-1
TGCAGCGTGGTCATGTCCCTGGAAGCTTTCTTT
CSVVMSLEAFF
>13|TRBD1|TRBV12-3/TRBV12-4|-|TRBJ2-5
TGTGCCAGCAGCCCCACAGGGGATGAGACCCAGTACTTC
CASSPTGDETQYF
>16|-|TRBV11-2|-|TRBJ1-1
TGTGCCAGCAGCTCTCCGTATATTTTGACGAACACTGAAGCTTTCTTT
CASSSPYILTNTEAFF
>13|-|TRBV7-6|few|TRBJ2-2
TGTGCCAGCAGGGAGACGAACACCGGGGAGCTGTTTTTT
CASRETNTGELFF